This T cell receptor (beta chain) came from a study of T-cell reconstitution after alpha-beta-depleted transplantation in children. Study-level findings and limits: One year after transplant, T-cell counts and diversity came mostly from newly produced T cells.

The germline CDR1 and CDR2 sequences are SQVTM and ANQGSEA. The germline V and J ends were trimmed by 1 base and 8 bases, with 14 bases remaining between them. CDR3 length: 13 amino acids. This clonotype was counted only a few times. What it binds is not known. Unique molecular identifiers were used in preparing the TCRbeta library. MiXCR was run by TCRdb on the PCR reads, yielding one entry per CDR3 protein. The sample holds fewer than 550,000 distinct CDR3 sequences; roughly 10% are singletons and the top ten take about 2.1%. This clonotype was obtained from a child aged 2-15 years with inherited bone marrow failure, due to receive a stem cell transplant. The chain recombines TRBV29-1 with TRBJ1-1; D is undetermined. The input for sequencing was PBMCs, taken before TCRalphabeta/CD19-depleted stem cell transplant. The CDR3 nucleotides are TGCAGCGTTGAAGGGCTCAGGACCCAAGAAGCTTTCTTT. Its protein is CSVEGLRTQEAFF.